This T cell receptor beta chain was obtained from a study of blood T cell repertoires in COVID-19. The wider study: Sources were T cells, B-cell-depleted T cells, or PBMCs; the material itself was cDNA or gDNA.

The data were produced by immunoSEQ multiplex PCR, yet TCRdb's version contains in-frame clones alone and is incomplete. This sample has around 100,000 clones; more than 75% occur once, and the top ten carry 2.5% to 3.5%. The receptor's source is a man aged 50 to 59 with active or convalescent COVID-19. The material sequenced was peripheral blood.

CDR3 sequence: CASSFPVEVRNSPLHF. The CDR3 region has the DNA TGTGCCAGCAGTTTCCCCGTGGAGGTCCGGAATTCACCCCTCCACTTT. The rearrangement links TRBV27 to TRBJ1-6; the D is unclear. Trimming cost V 3 bases and J 7 bases, with 16 bases left between them. Germline values: CDR1 MNHEY, CDR2 SMNVEV (reference sequence). CDR3 length equals 16 residues.